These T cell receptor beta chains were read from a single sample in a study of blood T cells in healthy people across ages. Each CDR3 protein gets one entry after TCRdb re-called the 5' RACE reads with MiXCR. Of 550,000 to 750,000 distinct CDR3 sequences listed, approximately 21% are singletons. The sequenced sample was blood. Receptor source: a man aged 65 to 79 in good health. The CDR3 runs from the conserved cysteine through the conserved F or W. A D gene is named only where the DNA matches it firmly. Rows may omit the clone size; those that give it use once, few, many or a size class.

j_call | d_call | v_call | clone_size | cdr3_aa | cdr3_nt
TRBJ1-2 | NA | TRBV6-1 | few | CASSLTEVDYGYTF | TGTGCCAGCAGTTTGACAGAGGTGGACTATGGCTACACCTTC
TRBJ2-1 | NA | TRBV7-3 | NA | CASSLGGPTTYNEQFF | TGTGCCAGCAGCTTAGGGGGACCAACCACCTACAATGAGCAGTTCTTC
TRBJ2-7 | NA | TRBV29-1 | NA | CSVSSISESEQYF | TGCAGCGTTTCTTCTATTAGTGAGTCCGAGCAGTACTTC
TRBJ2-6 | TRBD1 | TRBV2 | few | CASSQTGVLRGANVLTF | TGTGCCAGCAGCCAGACAGGGGTACTAAGAGGGGCCAACGTCCTGACTTTC
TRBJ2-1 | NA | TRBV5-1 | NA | CASSPRITGPNEQFF | TGCGCCAGCAGCCCGCGGATTACAGGGCCCAATGAGCAGTTCTTC
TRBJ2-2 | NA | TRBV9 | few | CASSERGRGGGTGELFF | TGTGCCAGCAGCGAGAGAGGTCGAGGGGGTGGCACCGGGGAGCTGTTTTTT
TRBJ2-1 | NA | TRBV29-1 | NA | CSVEFLAQNSYNEQFF | TGCAGCGTTGAGTTTTTAGCACAAAACTCCTACAATGAGCAGTTCTTC
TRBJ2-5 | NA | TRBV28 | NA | CASREGDGTQYF | TGTGCCAGCAGAGAAGGGGACGGGACCCAGTACTTC
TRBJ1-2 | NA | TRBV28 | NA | CASSFSGSGYTF | TGTGCCAGCAGTTTTTCGGGGTCCGGCTACACCTTC
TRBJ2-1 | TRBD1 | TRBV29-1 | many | CSVEDNWDRYNEQFF | TGCAGCGTTGAAGATAATTGGGACAGGTACAATGAGCAGTTCTTC
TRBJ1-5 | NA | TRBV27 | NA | CASSSTYDQPQHF | TGTGCCAGCAGTTCGACATATGATCAGCCCCAGCATTTT
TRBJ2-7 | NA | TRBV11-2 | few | CASSLEASALRYF | TGTGCCAGCAGCTTAGAGGCTAGTGCGCTTCGGTACTTC
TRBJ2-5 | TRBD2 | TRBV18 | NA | CASSQREGTQYF | TGTGCCAGCTCACAACGGGAGGGGACCCAGTACTTC
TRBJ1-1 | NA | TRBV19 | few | CASHDRAPHQEAFF | TGTGCCTCCCACGATAGGGCGCCGCACCAGGAAGCTTTCTTT
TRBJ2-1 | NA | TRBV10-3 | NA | CAILTPWNEQFF | TGTGCCATCCTTACACCTTGGAATGAGCAGTTCTTC
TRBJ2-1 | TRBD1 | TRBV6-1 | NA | CVSTGGSYNEQFF | TGTGTATCAACAGGGGGCTCCTACAATGAGCAGTTCTTC
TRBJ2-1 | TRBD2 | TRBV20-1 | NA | CSTGLAGNEQFF | TGCAGTACCGGACTAGCGGGCAATGAGCAGTTCTTC
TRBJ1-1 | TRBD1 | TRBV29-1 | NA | CSVPGQGAAEAFF | TGCAGCGTTCCAGGACAGGGGGCTGCAGAAGCTTTCTTT
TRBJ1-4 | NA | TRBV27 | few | CACSSGAGLEKLFF | TGTGCCTGCAGTTCTGGTGCAGGTCTTGAAAAACTGTTTTTT
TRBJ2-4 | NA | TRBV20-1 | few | CSARGGHTLAKNIQYF | TGCAGTGCTAGAGGGGGGCATACCCTAGCCAAAAACATTCAGTACTTC
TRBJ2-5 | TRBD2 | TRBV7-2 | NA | CASSPRLAGGRGTQYF | TGTGCCAGCAGCCCACGACTAGCGGGAGGCCGTGGGACCCAGTACTTC
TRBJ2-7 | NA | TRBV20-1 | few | CSAREGGWGYEQYF | TGCAGTGCTAGAGAAGGGGGATGGGGTTACGAGCAGTACTTC
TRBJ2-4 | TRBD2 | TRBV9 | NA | CASGSGGQNIQYF | TGTGCCAGCGGTAGCGGGGGTCAAAACATTCAGTACTTC
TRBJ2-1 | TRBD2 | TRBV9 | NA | CASSVVSGSAYYEQFF | TGTGCCAGCAGCGTAGTTAGCGGGAGTGCCTACTATGAGCAGTTCTTC
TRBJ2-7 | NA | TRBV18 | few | CASSPPGRSSYEQYF | TGTGCCAGCTCACCACCAGGACGGAGCTCCTACGAGCAGTACTTC
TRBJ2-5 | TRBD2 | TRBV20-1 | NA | CSAQTSGRENQETQYF | TGCAGTGCTCAGACTAGCGGGAGGGAAAATCAAGAGACCCAGTACTTC
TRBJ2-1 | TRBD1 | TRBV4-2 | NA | CASSQDPGQGSNEQFF | TGTGCCAGCAGCCAAGATCCGGGACAGGGTAGCAATGAGCAGTTCTTC
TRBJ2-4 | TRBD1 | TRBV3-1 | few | CASSLGTGDIQYF | TGTGCCAGCAGCCTCGGGACAGGGGACATTCAGTACTTC
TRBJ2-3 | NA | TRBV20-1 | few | CSAPLAPSQYF | TGCAGTGCCCCACTAGCACCGTCGCAGTATTTT
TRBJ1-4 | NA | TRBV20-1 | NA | CSARGGTEEKLFF | TGCAGTGCTAGGGGGGGAACCGAGGAAAAACTGTTTTTT
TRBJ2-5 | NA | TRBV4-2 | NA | CASSQDGDRTRETQYF | TGTGCCAGCAGCCAAGACGGCGACAGGACTCGAGAGACCCAGTACTTC
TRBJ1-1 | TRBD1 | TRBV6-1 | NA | CASRVQGAGTEAFF | TGTGCCAGCAGGGTACAGGGGGCAGGTACTGAAGCTTTCTTT
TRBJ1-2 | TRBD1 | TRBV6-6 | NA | CASSYEDRGYGYTF | TGTGCCAGCAGTTACGAGGACAGGGGCTATGGCTACACCTTC
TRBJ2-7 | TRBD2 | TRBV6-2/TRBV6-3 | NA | CASSGSSGTPYEQYF | TGTGCCAGCAGTGGGAGTAGCGGGACCCCCTACGAGCAGTACTTC
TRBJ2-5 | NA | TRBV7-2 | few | CASSFLGSETQYF | TGTGCCAGCAGCTTCCTAGGTTCGGAGACCCAGTACTTC
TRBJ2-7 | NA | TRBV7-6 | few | CASSSGRGFYEQYF | TGTGCCAGCAGCTCGGGACGGGGATTCTACGAGCAGTACTTC
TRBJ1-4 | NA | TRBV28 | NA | CASSARQIPEKLFF | TGTGCCAGCAGTGCCAGACAGATACCTGAAAAACTGTTTTTT
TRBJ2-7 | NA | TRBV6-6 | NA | CASSYSGAVYEQYF | TGTGCCAGCAGTTACTCGGGGGCAGTCTACGAGCAGTACTTC
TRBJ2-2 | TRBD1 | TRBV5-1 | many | CASSLGDSSNTGELFF | TGCGCCAGCAGCTTGGGGGACAGCTCGAACACCGGGGAGCTGTTTTTT
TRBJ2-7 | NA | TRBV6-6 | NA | CASYDSYEQYF | TGTGCCAGCTACGACAGCTACGAGCAGTACTTC
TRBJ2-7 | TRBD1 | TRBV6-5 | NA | CASSYSRTGIYEQYF | TGTGCCAGCAGTTACTCGAGGACAGGGATATACGAGCAGTACTTC
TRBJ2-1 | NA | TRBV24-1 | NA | CATSDPGDEQFF | TGTGCCACCAGTGACCCAGGGGATGAGCAGTTCTTC
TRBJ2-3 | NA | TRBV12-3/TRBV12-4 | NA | CASSFPPGGRTDTQYF | TGTGCCAGCAGTTTCCCACCGGGGGGCCGCACAGATACGCAGTATTTT
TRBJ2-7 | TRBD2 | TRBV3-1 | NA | CASSQSGTSGRGTYEQYF | TGTGCCAGCAGCCAATCCGGGACTAGCGGGAGAGGCACCTACGAGCAGTACTTC
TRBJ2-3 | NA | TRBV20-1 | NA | CSAERGDTQYF | TGCAGTGCAGAGAGGGGGGATACGCAGTATTTT
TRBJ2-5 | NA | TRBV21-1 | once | CASSKGPGKETQYF | TGTGCCAGCAGCAAGGGCCCAGGGAAAGAGACCCAGTACTTC
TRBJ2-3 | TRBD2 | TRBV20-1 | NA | CSARDGTSGPEAQYF | TGCAGTGCTAGAGACGGGACTAGCGGCCCTGAGGCGCAGTATTTT